Listed below are T cell receptor beta chains from one sample, sequenced in a study of T cells after yellow fever vaccination. TCRdb re-derived calls from the 5' RACE reads in MiXCR, one entry per CDR3 protein. This sample yields some 350,000 distinct CDR3 sequences, of which 6.2% are seen a single time; 15% belongs to the top ten. The source was PBMCs, collected 5 days after the yellow fever booster vaccination. These receptors were taken from a man aged 25 to 40 who received the YFV17D yellow fever vaccine. CDR3s include the opening cysteine and the closing phenylalanine or tryptophan. Fields, in order: V gene, D gene, clone size, J gene, CDR3 protein, CDR3 DNA. D genes are given only for firm matches. Size is omitted from some rows. Given values are once, few, many or a class for expanded clones.

V: TRBV15
D: TRBD1
size: few
J: TRBJ1-4
CDR3: CATSREPGQAEKLFF
DNA: TGTGCCACCAGCAGAGAACCGGGACAGGCTGAAAAACTGTTTTTT

V: TRBV9
D: TRBD2
size: few
J: TRBJ2-1
CDR3: CASSVAPASGSLYNEQFF
DNA: TGTGCCAGCAGCGTAGCCCCGGCTAGCGGGAGTTTATACAATGAGCAGTTCTTC

V: TRBV25-1
D: -
size: many
J: TRBJ2-2
CDR3: CATSPRTNTGELFF
DNA: TGTGCCACCTCGCCGAGGACGAACACCGGGGAGCTGTTTTTT

V: TRBV30
D: -
size: many
J: TRBJ2-2
CDR3: CAWKSYGRKNTGELFF
DNA: TGTGCCTGGAAGAGCTATGGCAGAAAGAACACCGGGGAGCTGTTTTTT

V: TRBV12-3/TRBV12-4
D: TRBD2
size: -
J: TRBJ2-1
CDR3: CACSFSLGLAGEGSYNEQFF
DNA: TGTGCCTGCAGTTTTTCCCTCGGACTAGCGGGAGAAGGCTCCTACAATGAGCAGTTCTTC

V: TRBV12-3/TRBV12-4
D: -
size: many
J: TRBJ2-5
CDR3: CASSDLETQYF
DNA: TGTGCCAGCTCTGATTTGGAGACCCAGTACTTC

V: TRBV20-1
D: -
size: -
J: TRBJ2-2
CDR3: CSGTMDNTGELFF
DNA: TGCAGCGGGACGATGGACAACACCGGGGAGCTGTTTTTT

V: TRBV14
D: TRBD2
size: few
J: TRBJ2-1
CDR3: CASSQDRTSGRDYNEQFF
DNA: TGTGCCAGCAGCCAAGATAGGACTAGCGGGAGAGACTACAATGAGCAGTTCTTC

V: TRBV20-1
D: -
size: -
J: TRBJ2-5
CDR3: CSARLGYSVETQYF
DNA: TGCAGTGCTAGATTAGGGTACAGCGTAGAGACCCAGTACTTC

V: TRBV20-1
D: TRBD2
size: few
J: TRBJ2-5
CDR3: CSASLAGAETQYF
DNA: TGCAGTGCTAGTCTAGCGGGAGCAGAGACCCAGTACTTC

V: TRBV29-1
D: -
size: many
J: TRBJ2-7
CDR3: CSVEAGSASSYEQYF
DNA: TGCAGCGTTGAAGCAGGGTCCGCGAGCTCCTACGAGCAGTACTTC

V: TRBV6-1
D: -
size: many
J: TRBJ1-5
CDR3: CASSELAGGNQPQHF
DNA: TGTGCCAGCAGTGAACTCGCGGGAGGGAATCAGCCCCAGCATTTT

V: TRBV20-1
D: -
size: few
J: TRBJ2-5
CDR3: CSASPGSGETQYF
DNA: TGCAGTGCTAGTCCCGGGAGTGGGGAGACCCAGTACTTC

V: TRBV12-3/TRBV12-4
D: -
size: -
J: TRBJ1-5
CDR3: CASSQGPYQPQHF
DNA: TGTGCCAGCAGCCAGGGCCCCTATCAGCCCCAGCATTTT

V: TRBV20-1
D: -
size: few
J: TRBJ1-1
CDR3: CSARVAGRDTEAFF
DNA: TGCAGTGCTAGAGTCGCGGGACGGGACACTGAAGCTTTCTTT

V: TRBV27
D: -
size: many
J: TRBJ2-7
CDR3: CARDSIGEQYF
DNA: TGTGCCAGGGACAGCATAGGCGAGCAGTACTTC

V: TRBV12-3/TRBV12-4
D: TRBD2
size: -
J: TRBJ2-5
CDR3: CASSSPPGLAGTLAQETQYF
DNA: TGTGCCAGCAGTTCGCCACCCGGACTAGCGGGAACCTTAGCCCAAGAGACCCAGTACTTC

V: TRBV5-1
D: TRBD1
size: many
J: TRBJ2-2
CDR3: CASSLRQGQVGELFF
DNA: TGCGCCAGCAGCTTGAGACAGGGGCAGGTCGGGGAGCTGTTTTTT

V: TRBV5-1
D: TRBD1
size: -
J: TRBJ2-7
CDR3: CASSLPQGTGTYEQYF
DNA: TGCGCCAGCAGCTTACCCCAGGGGACAGGGACCTACGAGCAGTACTTC

V: TRBV20-1
D: -
size: -
J: TRBJ1-2
CDR3: CSAPLGYGYTF
DNA: TGCAGTGCTCCATTGGGCTATGGCTACACCTTC

V: TRBV25-1
D: TRBD1
size: few
J: TRBJ1-6
CDR3: CASSETGVSSPLHF
DNA: TGTGCCAGCAGTGAGACAGGGGTGAGTTCACCCCTCCACTTT

V: TRBV4-3
D: TRBD1
size: -
J: TRBJ1-6
CDR3: CASSQETTGGFSPLHF
DNA: TGCGCCAGCAGCCAAGAGACGACAGGGGGCTTTTCACCCCTCCACTTT

V: TRBV7-9
D: -
size: -
J: TRBJ1-2
CDR3: CASTKLLGYGYTF
DNA: TGTGCCAGCACCAAACTTCTAGGGTATGGCTACACCTTC

V: TRBV19
D: TRBD2
size: few
J: TRBJ2-7
CDR3: CASSRHLAGAGDEQYF
DNA: TGTGCCAGTAGTCGGCACTTAGCGGGAGCAGGGGACGAGCAGTACTTC

V: TRBV19
D: -
size: few
J: TRBJ1-3
CDR3: CASSLGLLEANTIYF
DNA: TGTGCCAGTAGTCTTGGACTACTGGAGGCGAACACCATATATTTT

V: TRBV2
D: -
size: -
J: TRBJ1-1
CDR3: CALSRSGEEAFF
DNA: TGTGCCTTGAGCCGATCGGGAGAGGAAGCTTTCTTT

V: TRBV28
D: -
size: many
J: TRBJ1-5
CDR3: CASSWGSLSNQPQHF
DNA: TGTGCCAGCAGTTGGGGGAGCCTTAGCAATCAGCCCCAGCATTTT

V: TRBV5-4
D: -
size: many
J: TRBJ1-2
CDR3: CASSPDGDYGYTF
DNA: TGTGCCAGCAGCCCGGACGGGGACTATGGCTACACCTTC

V: TRBV7-2
D: -
size: many
J: TRBJ2-7
CDR3: CASSLMRVTPYEQYF
DNA: TGTGCCAGCAGCTTAATGAGGGTGACTCCCTACGAGCAGTACTTC

V: TRBV24-1
D: -
size: few
J: TRBJ1-2
CDR3: CATPRRGRYGYTF
DNA: TGTGCCACCCCCAGGCGGGGAAGGTATGGCTACACCTTC

V: TRBV28
D: -
size: many
J: TRBJ2-3
CDR3: CALRSSSTDTQYF
DNA: TGTGCCCTCCGGTCGAGTAGCACAGATACGCAGTATTTT

V: TRBV20-1
D: TRBD2
size: few
J: TRBJ2-5
CDR3: CSAPPAGGVTQYF
DNA: TGCAGTGCTCCGCCTGCTGGGGGGGTGACCCAGTACTTC

V: TRBV9
D: TRBD1
size: many
J: TRBJ1-1
CDR3: CASSVEGQMDTEAFF
DNA: TGTGCCAGCAGCGTAGAGGGACAGATGGACACTGAAGCTTTCTTT

V: TRBV20-1
D: TRBD2
size: few
J: TRBJ2-2
CDR3: CSARDHSGRNTGELFF
DNA: TGCAGTGCTAGAGATCATAGCGGGAGGAACACCGGGGAGCTGTTTTTT

V: TRBV6-5
D: -
size: -
J: TRBJ1-6
CDR3: CASSYMGYGSPLHF
DNA: TGTGCCAGCAGTTATATGGGGTATGGTTCACCCCTCCACTTT

V: TRBV15
D: -
size: few
J: TRBJ2-7
CDR3: CATSRDRSGEQYF
DNA: TGTGCCACCAGCAGAGATCGGTCGGGGGAGCAGTACTTC

V: TRBV5-6
D: -
size: -
J: TRBJ2-1
CDR3: CASSLLIGSSSYNEQFF
DNA: TGTGCCAGCAGCTTACTGATCGGGAGCAGCTCCTACAATGAGCAGTTCTTC

V: TRBV5-1
D: -
size: few
J: TRBJ2-1
CDR3: CASSLDTNNEQFF
DNA: TGCGCCAGCAGCTTGGACACTAACAATGAGCAGTTCTTC

V: TRBV5-6
D: -
size: many
J: TRBJ2-1
CDR3: CASSALAREQFF
DNA: TGTGCCAGCAGCGCTCTAGCGCGGGAGCAGTTCTTC

V: TRBV10-3
D: TRBD2
size: few
J: TRBJ2-3
CDR3: CAISQAGVTDTQYF
DNA: TGTGCCATCAGCCAAGCGGGAGTTACAGATACGCAGTATTTT

V: TRBV5-1
D: -
size: -
J: TRBJ2-1
CDR3: CASRIGSSYNEQFF
DNA: TGCGCCAGCAGAATCGGGAGCTCCTACAATGAGCAGTTCTTC

V: TRBV7-7
D: TRBD2
size: many
J: TRBJ2-1
CDR3: CASSLLAGGSHEQFF
DNA: TGTGCTAGCAGCTTGCTAGCGGGAGGTTCCCATGAGCAGTTCTTC

V: TRBV6-2/TRBV6-3
D: -
size: many
J: TRBJ1-5
CDR3: CASTLGAYNQPQHF
DNA: TGTGCCAGCACTTTGGGGGCGTACAATCAGCCCCAGCATTTT

V: TRBV5-1
D: -
size: few
J: TRBJ2-6
CDR3: CASSQSPSSGANVLTF
DNA: TGCGCCAGCAGCCAGAGCCCGAGCTCTGGGGCCAACGTCCTGACTTTC

V: TRBV28
D: -
size: -
J: TRBJ2-5
CDR3: CASALLTTRKETQYF
DNA: TGTGCCAGTGCCCTTCTTACTACTAGAAAAGAGACCCAGTACTTC

V: TRBV10-1
D: -
size: few
J: TRBJ2-5
CDR3: CASSRQLEETQYF
DNA: TGCGCCAGCAGCCGACAGCTAGAAGAGACCCAGTACTTC

V: TRBV7-8
D: TRBD2
size: many
J: TRBJ2-7
CDR3: CASSTTVTSGSNEQYF
DNA: TGTGCCAGCAGCACAACCGTTACTAGCGGGAGCAACGAGCAGTACTTC

V: TRBV5-1
D: -
size: -
J: TRBJ2-1
CDR3: CASSLGAAGRQFF
DNA: TGCGCCAGCAGCCTGGGGGCAGCGGGAAGGCAGTTCTTC

V: TRBV29-1
D: TRBD1
size: -
J: TRBJ2-5
CDR3: CSVDSGTGQETQYF
DNA: TGCAGCGTTGATAGTGGGACAGGCCAAGAGACCCAGTACTTC

V: TRBV7-2
D: TRBD2
size: many
J: TRBJ2-3
CDR3: CASSSGLRLNTQYF
DNA: TGTGCCAGCAGCTCGGGACTAAGGCTAAATACGCAGTATTTT